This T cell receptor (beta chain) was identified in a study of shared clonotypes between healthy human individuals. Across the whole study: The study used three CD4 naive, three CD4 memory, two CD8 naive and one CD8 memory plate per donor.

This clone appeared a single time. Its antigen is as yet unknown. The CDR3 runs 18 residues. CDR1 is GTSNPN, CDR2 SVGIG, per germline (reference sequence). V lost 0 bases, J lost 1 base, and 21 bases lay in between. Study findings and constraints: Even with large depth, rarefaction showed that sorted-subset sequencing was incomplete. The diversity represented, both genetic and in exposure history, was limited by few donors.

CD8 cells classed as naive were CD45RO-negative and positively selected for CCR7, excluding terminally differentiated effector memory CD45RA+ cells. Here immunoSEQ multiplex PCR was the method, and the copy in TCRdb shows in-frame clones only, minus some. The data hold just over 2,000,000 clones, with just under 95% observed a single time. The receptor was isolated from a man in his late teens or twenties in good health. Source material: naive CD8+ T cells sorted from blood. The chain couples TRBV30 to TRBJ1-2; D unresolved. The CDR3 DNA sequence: TGTGCCTGGAGTGTGGTTCGTACACCATGGGATCTTAACTATGGCTACACCTTC. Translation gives CAWSVVRTPWDLNYGYTF.